Shown below are 29 T cell receptor beta chains from a single sample sequenced in a study of OX40 agonist ivuxolimab in advanced cancers. Assay: immunoSEQ multiplex PCR; the TCRdb copy retains only in-frame clones and omits some. The sample includes roughly 58,000 clones, about 85% of them seen just once. Specimen: CD4+ or CD8+ T cells sorted from blood, collected in a trial of the OX40 agonist ivuxolimab. The receptors derive from an adult with an advanced solid tumor such as melanoma, head and neck, liver or kidney cancer.

The chain employs TRBV7-9 and TRBJ2-7; no definite D call. The CDR3 consists of 13 residues. The V end was cut by 6 bases, the J end by 1 base, with 10 bases between. Germline V gene sequence: CDR1 SEHNR, CDR2 FQNEAQ (reference sequence). The CDR3 DNA sequence: TGTGCCAGCAGAAAAACTCCATCCTACGAGCAGTACTTC. Its translation is CASRKTPSYEQYF.

This clone has only a few counts. This sequence joins TRBV6-6 and TRBJ2-7; 9 bases align to TRBD1. The CDR3 consists of 12 residues. Germline CDR1 MNHNY, CDR2 SVGAGI (reference sequence). Germline trimming cut 8 bases from V and 5 bases from J; bases unmatched to any gene: 4. CDR3: CASRRTGDEQYF. CDR3 coding DNA: TGTGCCAGCCGTAGGACAGGGGACGAGCAGTACTTC.

This clone was detected only once. The genes are TRBV25-1 and TRBJ1-1, with D possibly being TRBD1 (5 bases). The CDR3 has 15 amino acids. Trimming stripped 3 bases from V and 4 bases from J, with 15 bases between. Germline V CDR1 and CDR2: MGHDK, SYGVNS. The CDR3 DNA is TGTGCCAGCAGTGAGTCAGGGAGGTCTTTCACTGAAGCTTTCTTT. It is translated as CASSESGRSFTEAFF.

The chain employs TRBV19 and TRBJ1-1, with D perhaps TRBD1 (6 bases). The CDR3 has 14 amino acids. Trimming left V 5 bases short and J 0 bases short, with 10 bases between. Germline lookup yields CDR1 LNHDA and CDR2 SQIVND (reference sequence). CDR3 coding DNA: TGTGCCAGTAGTGGTTGGGGGCTGAACACTGAAGCTTTCTTT. Amino acid sequence: CASSGWGLNTEAFF.

J is TRBJ2-3 and V is TRBV9, with D tentatively TRBD2 (6 bases). The CDR3 covers 16 residues. Trimming took 4 bases from V and 0 from J, leaving 15 bases between them. Germline loops: CDR1 SGDLS, CDR2 YYNGEE. The CDR3 DNA follows: TGTGCCAGCAGCCACCCTGCGGGGTTGAGCACAGATACGCAGTATTTT. This codes for CASSHPAGLSTDTQYF.

The gene calls are TRBV4-1 and TRBJ2-2, with TRBD2 matching over 7 bases. Germline V gives CDR1 MGHRA, CDR2 YSYEKL. The CDR3 totals 17 residues. Unmatched junction bases numbered 10, after V lost 4 bases and J lost 2 bases. This CDR3 reads CASSLYQAGPNTGELFF. The CDR3, as DNA: TGCGCCAGCAGCCTTTACCAAGCGGGGCCCAACACCGGGGAGCTGTTTTTT.

The chain is built from TRBV18 and TRBJ1-2, with D unresolved. Per the germline V gene, CDR1 is KGHSH and CDR2 is LQKENI. This CDR3 has 13 amino acids. Trimming removed 2 bases at V and 1 base at J, with 5 bases between. CDR3 residues: CASSPTDNYGYTF. The CDR3 DNA is TGTGCCAGCTCACCAACGGATAACTATGGCTACACCTTC. The whole variable domain, remainder taken from reference TRBV18 and TRBJ1-2, is NAGVMQNPRHLVRRRGQEARLRCSPMKGHSHVYWYRQLPEEGLKFMVYLQKENIIDESGMPKERFSAEFPKEGPSILRIQQVVRGDSAAYFCASSPTDNYGYTFGSGTRLTVV.

The genes are TRBV6-6 and TRBJ2-3; D gene unclear. Trimming shortened V by 3 bases and J by 1 base, and 11 bases separated the two germline ends. The CDR3 runs to 15 residues. The germline CDR1 and CDR2 sequences are MNHNY and SVGAGI (reference sequence). The CDR3 protein is CASSYELPGTDTQYF. The DNA of the CDR3 is TGTGCCAGCAGTTATGAACTCCCGGGCACAGATACGCAGTATTTT.

This chain uses TRBV12-5 with TRBJ1-5; D remains unclear. From germline, CDR1 is LGHNT and CDR2 FRNRAP. This CDR3 has 13 amino acids. The V end was cut by 3 bases, the J end by 5 bases, with 8 bases between. Here the CDR3 DNA reads TGTGCTAGTGGTTTCCGGAGCGATCAGCCCCAGCATTTT. As protein: CASGFRSDQPQHF.

The chain employs TRBV5-1 and TRBJ1-1; no reliable D call. CDR1 and CDR2 from the germline V gene are SGHRS and YFSETQ. V was shortened by 3 bases and J by 0 bases, with 15 bases between the two germline ends. The CDR3 length is 16 residues. CDR3 residues: CASSYIRGRLNTEAFF. As DNA, the CDR3 is TGCGCCAGCAGCTATATCCGCGGACGGTTGAACACTGAAGCTTTCTTT.

A single count supports this clone. V gene TRBV5-5 combines with J gene TRBJ2-7, with 11 bases fitting TRBD2. Germline V gene sequence: CDR1 SGHKS, CDR2 YYEKEE (reference sequence). The length of the CDR3 is 15 residues. The junction had 4 bases not matched to a gene; V was cut back by 3 bases and J by 2 bases. The CDR3 region is CASSWTSGWTYEQYF. The CDR3 coding sequence is TGTGCCAGCAGCTGGACTAGCGGGTGGACCTACGAGCAGTACTTC.

The chain has TRBV11-2 and TRBJ2-3; 10 bases line up with TRBD2. Germline CDR1 and CDR2: SGHAT and FQNNGV. The CDR3 runs 16 residues. Trimming removed 5 bases from V and 3 bases from J; junction bases left unmatched: 8. CDR3 DNA sequence: TGTGCCAGCAGCACCCTAGCGGGAGAGAGGACAGATACGCAGTATTTT. Translation: CASSTLAGERTDTQYF.

The genes are TRBV30 and TRBJ2-7; 10 positions match TRBD2. From germline, CDR1 is GTSNPN and CDR2 SVGIG (reference sequence). V was pared by 3 bases and J by 1 base, with 0 bases of the junction left unmatched. The CDR3 is made up of 13 amino acids. CDR3 in DNA: TGTGCCTGGAGACTAGCGGGATCCTACGAGCAGTACTTC. It yields the protein CAWRLAGSYEQYF.

This clone was found once. The chain couples TRBV6-1 to TRBJ1-2, with D possibly matching TRBD1 (5 bases). V dropped 10 bases and J dropped 8 bases, with 11 bases sitting between them. This CDR3 has 10 residues. Germline CDR1 reads MNHNS; CDR2 reads SASEGT. The CDR3 reads CATRDLGYTF. Written as DNA, the CDR3 is TGTGCCACCAGGGACCTCGGCTACACCTTC.

This clone was observed a handful of times. The chain combines TRBV19 with TRBJ1-2; no clear D gene. The CDR3 spans 14 residues. Germline-derived CDR1 and CDR2 are LNHDA and SQIVND (reference sequence). V was trimmed by 4 bases and J by 10 bases, leaving 19 bases between them. The CDR3 nucleotides read TGTGCCAGTAGTACCCCGCCGATATCTGATTTCTACACCTTC. The encoded protein is CASSTPPISDFYTF. Full variable domain (outside the CDR3, taken from reference TRBV19 and TRBJ1-2): DGGITQSPKYLFRKEGQNVTLSCEQNLNHDAMYWYRQDPGQGLRLIYYSQIVNDFQKGDIAEGYSVSREKKESFPLTVTSAQKNPTAFYLCASSTPPISDFYTFGSGTRLTVV.

The chain is built from TRBV7-9 and TRBJ2-7, with TRBD2 matching over 8 bases. Germline-derived CDR1 and CDR2 are SEHNR and FQNEAQ (reference sequence). The CDR3 extends over 14 amino acids. The V and J ends lost 5 bases and 2 bases, in that order; junction bases with no gene match: 5. DNA for the CDR3: TGTGCCAGCAGCGCCAGCGGGAGTACCTACGAGCAGTACTTC. Protein: CASSASGSTYEQYF.

This chain connects TRBV5-8 to TRBJ1-5; D is unresolved. V dropped 4 bases and J dropped 5 bases, with 16 bases sitting between them. This CDR3 is built from 15 residues. Germline loops: CDR1 SGHTS, CDR2 YDEGEE. This CDR3 is CASSQNRQSDQPQHF. CDR3 DNA: TGTGCCAGCAGCCAAAATCGTCAGAGTGATCAGCCCCAGCATTTT.

The table lists this clone with a count of one. The V gene is TRBV6-6, the J gene TRBJ1-5; D not certain. CDR3 length equals 13 residues. Germline values: CDR1 MNHNY, CDR2 SVGAGI (reference sequence). V dropped 5 bases and J dropped 5 bases, with 10 bases sitting between them. The CDR3: CASSREWDQPQHF. CDR3 sequence (DNA): TGTGCCAGCAGTCGGGAGTGGGATCAGCCCCAGCATTTT.

The gene calls are TRBV11-3 and TRBJ2-7; D not certain. CDR3 length: 14 residues. Deletions cut 1 base from V and 1 base from J, with 8 bases between. The germline gives CDR1 SGHNT, CDR2 YENEEA. The CDR3 loop is CASSLGARSYEQYF. DNA for the CDR3: TGTGCCAGCAGCTTAGGGGCCAGATCCTACGAGCAGTACTTC. The variable domain in full, with the rest retrieved from reference TRBV11-3 and TRBJ2-7, is EAGVVQSPRYKIIEKKQPVAFWCNPISGHNTLYWYLQNLGQGPELLIRYENEEAVDDSQLPKDRFSAERLKGVDSTLKIQPAELGDSAVYLCASSLGARSYEQYFGPGTRLTVT.

The chain employs TRBV5-1 and TRBJ2-7, with 10 bases lining up with TRBD1. Looked up from germline, CDR1 is SGHRS and CDR2 is YFSETQ. The CDR3 consists of 16 residues. With V trimmed by 2 bases and J by 3 bases, 8 bases remained unmatched. CDR3 in amino acids: CASSLFGQGDHYEQYF. CDR3 coding DNA: TGCGCCAGCAGCTTATTCGGACAGGGGGACCACTACGAGCAGTACTTC.

The chain joins TRBV20-1 to TRBJ1-2, with no clear D. Deletions cut 0 bases from V and 4 bases from J, with 3 bases between. Germline-derived CDR1 and CDR2 are DFQATT and SNEGSKA (reference sequence). This CDR3 has 11 residues. The CDR3 here is CSAREAYGYTF. The CDR3 DNA is TGCAGTGCTAGAGAGGCCTATGGCTACACCTTC.

This clone has a single count. The chain has TRBV2 and TRBJ2-3; possibly TRBD1 or TRBD2 for D (5 bases each). Germline CDR1 SNHLY, CDR2 FYNNEI. This CDR3 has 14 amino acids. Trimming cost V 8 bases and J 4 bases, with 16 bases left between them. The CDR3 DNA follows: TGTGCCAGCCCGGGGCGCTTAACTTCAGATACGCAGTATTTT. Its translation is CASPGRLTSDTQYF.

This sequence joins TRBV10-2 and TRBJ2-4; no definite D call. Germline values: CDR1 WSHSY, CDR2 SAAADI. This CDR3 region has 11 residues. V gave up 2 bases and J gave up 8 bases, with 4 bases separating them. The chain's CDR3 is CASSERYIQYF. CDR3 coding DNA: TGCGCCAGCAGTGAGAGGTACATTCAGTACTTC.

Notes on this clone: At one of its ends the junction is not consistent with the germline gene, which may arise from a read error. The chain is built from TRBV4-3 and TRBJ2-1, with 7 positions matching TRBD1. CDR1 is LGHNA and CDR2 is YSLEER in the germline V gene. The CDR3 is 15 amino acids. CDR3 nucleotides: TGCGCCAGCAGCAAAGACAGGGTAGGATACAATGAGCAGTTCTTC. Residues: CASSKDRVGYNEQFF.

The genes are TRBV28 and TRBJ2-4, with TRBD2 matching over 8 bases. CDR3 length: 14 residues. CDR1 MDHEN and CDR2 SYDVKM come from the germline V gene. V lost 3 bases to trimming and J lost 7 bases; unmatched junction nucleotides: 5. This CDR3 is CASSFFKRENIQYF. The CDR3 nucleotides are TGTGCCAGCAGTTTCTTTAAGCGGGAGAACATTCAGTACTTC.

This chain links TRBV19 with TRBJ2-1; weak D call: TRBD2 (5 bases). The CDR3 loop spans 15 amino acids. V lost 4 bases, J lost 6 bases, and 16 bases lay in between. Germline loops: CDR1 LNHDA, CDR2 SQIVND (reference sequence). CDR3 nucleotides: TGTGCCAGTAGTAAGAGTTGGACTTCGGCCAATGAGCAGTTCTTC. It yields the protein CASSKSWTSANEQFF.

This clone was seen more than once but under ten times. The chain has TRBV30 and TRBJ1-1, with unresolved D. The CDR3 sequence is 17 residues long. Trimming pared 1 base from V and 3 bases from J, leaving 21 bases between. Germline lookup yields CDR1 GTSNPN and CDR2 SVGIG (reference sequence). The CDR3 DNA reads as TGTGCCTGGAGTGCCGGACGGGTGTTCACGTTCGACACTGAAGCTTTCTTT. Protein sequence: CAWSAGRVFTFDTEAFF.

The sample holds one count of this clone. The chain has TRBV19 and TRBJ2-1, with TRBD1 matching over 11 bases. The CDR3 length is 15 residues. Germline values: CDR1 LNHDA, CDR2 SQIVND (reference sequence). V lost 5 bases, J lost 5 bases, and 5 bases stayed unmatched. Written as DNA, the CDR3 is TGTGCCAGTAGTCCAAGGGACAGGGGGGACAATGAGCAGTTCTTC. Translated, it gives CASSPRDRGDNEQFF. The full variable domain, in which reference TRBV19 and TRBJ2-1 provide the parts outside the CDR3, is DGGITQSPKYLFRKEGQNVTLSCEQNLNHDAMYWYRQDPGQGLRLIYYSQIVNDFQKGDIAEGYSVSREKKESFPLTVTSAQKNPTAFYLCASSPRDRGDNEQFFGPGTRLTVL.

The V and J genes are TRBV2 and TRBJ1-5; 9 positions match TRBD1. Germline CDR1 and CDR2: SNHLY and FYNNEI. This CDR3 is 14 amino acids long. With 6 bases clipped from V and 7 bases from J, the junction kept 7 bases outside the gene matches. CDR3 nucleotides: TGTGCCAGCAGACGACAGGGGGAGCGACAGCCCCAGCATTTT. Encoded protein: CASRRQGERQPQHF.